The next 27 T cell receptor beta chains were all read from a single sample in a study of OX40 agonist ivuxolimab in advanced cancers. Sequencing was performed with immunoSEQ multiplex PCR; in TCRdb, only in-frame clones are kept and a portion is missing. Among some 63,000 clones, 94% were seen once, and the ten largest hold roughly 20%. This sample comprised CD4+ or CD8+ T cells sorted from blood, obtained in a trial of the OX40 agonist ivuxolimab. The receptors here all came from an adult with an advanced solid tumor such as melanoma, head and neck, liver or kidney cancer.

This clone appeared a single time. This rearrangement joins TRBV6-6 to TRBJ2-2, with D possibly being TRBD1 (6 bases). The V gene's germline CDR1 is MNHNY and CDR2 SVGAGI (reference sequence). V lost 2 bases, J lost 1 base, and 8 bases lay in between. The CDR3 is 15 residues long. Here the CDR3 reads CASSYLTGNTGELFF. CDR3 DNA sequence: TGTGCCAGCAGTTACCTGACAGGGAACACCGGGGAGCTGTTTTTT.

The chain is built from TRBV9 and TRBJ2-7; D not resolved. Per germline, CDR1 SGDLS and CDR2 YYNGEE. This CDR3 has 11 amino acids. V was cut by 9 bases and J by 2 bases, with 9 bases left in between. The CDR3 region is CATSNPYEQYF. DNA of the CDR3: TGTGCCACCTCGAATCCCTACGAGCAGTACTTC.

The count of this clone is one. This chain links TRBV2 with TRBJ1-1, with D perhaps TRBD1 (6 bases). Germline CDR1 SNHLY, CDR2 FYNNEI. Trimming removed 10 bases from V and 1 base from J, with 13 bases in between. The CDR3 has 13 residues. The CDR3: CAILQGRNTEAFF. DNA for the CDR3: TGTGCCATCCTCCAGGGGAGGAACACTGAAGCTTTCTTT.

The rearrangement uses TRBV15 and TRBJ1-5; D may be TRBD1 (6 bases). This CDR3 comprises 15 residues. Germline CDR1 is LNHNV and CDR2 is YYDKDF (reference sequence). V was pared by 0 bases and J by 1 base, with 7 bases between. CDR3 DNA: TGTGCCACCAGCAGAGATGGACAGAGCAATCAGCCCCAGCATTTT. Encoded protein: CATSRDGQSNQPQHF.

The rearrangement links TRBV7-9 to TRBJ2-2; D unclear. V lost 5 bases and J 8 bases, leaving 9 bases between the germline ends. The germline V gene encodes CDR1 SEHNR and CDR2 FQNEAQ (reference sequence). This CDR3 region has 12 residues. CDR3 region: CASSVSKGELFF. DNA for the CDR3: TGTGCCAGCAGCGTCTCGAAGGGGGAGCTGTTTTTT.

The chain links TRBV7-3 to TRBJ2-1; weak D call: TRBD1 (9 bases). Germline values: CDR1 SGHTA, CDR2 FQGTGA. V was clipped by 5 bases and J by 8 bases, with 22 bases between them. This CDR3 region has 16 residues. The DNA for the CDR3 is TGTGCCAGCAGCCCTACAGGGGGCGGGAGGAGAGATGAGCAGTTCTTC. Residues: CASSPTGGGRRDEQFF.

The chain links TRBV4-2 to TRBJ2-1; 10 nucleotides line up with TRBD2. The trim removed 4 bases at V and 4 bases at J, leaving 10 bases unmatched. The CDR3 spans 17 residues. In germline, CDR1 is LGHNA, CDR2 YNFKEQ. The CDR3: CASSRTLAGGSYNEQFF. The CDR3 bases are TGTGCCAGCAGCCGGACCTTAGCGGGAGGCTCGTACAATGAGCAGTTCTTC.

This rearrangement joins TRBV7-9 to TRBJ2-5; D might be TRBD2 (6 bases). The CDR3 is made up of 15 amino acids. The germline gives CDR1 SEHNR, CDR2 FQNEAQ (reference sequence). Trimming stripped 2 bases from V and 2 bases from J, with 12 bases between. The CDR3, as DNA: TGTGCCAGCAGCTTATATCCGGGAGCGCAAGAGACCCAGTACTTC. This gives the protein CASSLYPGAQETQYF.

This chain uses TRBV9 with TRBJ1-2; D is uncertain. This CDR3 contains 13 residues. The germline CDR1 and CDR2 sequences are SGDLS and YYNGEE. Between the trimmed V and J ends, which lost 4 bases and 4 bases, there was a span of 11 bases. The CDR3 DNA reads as TGTGCCAGCAGCCCCCATGGTATCTATGGCTACACCTTC. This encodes CASSPHGIYGYTF. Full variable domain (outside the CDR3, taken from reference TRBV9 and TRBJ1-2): DSGVTQTPKHLITATGQRVTLRCSPRSGDLSVYWYQQSLDQGLQFLIQYYNGEERAKGNILERFSAQQFPDLHSELNLSSLELGDSALYFCASSPHGIYGYTFGSGTRLTVV.

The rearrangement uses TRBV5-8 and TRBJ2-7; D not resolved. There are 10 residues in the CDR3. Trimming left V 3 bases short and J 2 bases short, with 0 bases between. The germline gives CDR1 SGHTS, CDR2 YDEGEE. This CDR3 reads CASSSYEQYF. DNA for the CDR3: TGTGCCAGCAGCTCCTACGAGCAGTACTTC. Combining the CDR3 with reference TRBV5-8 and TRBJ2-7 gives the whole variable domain EAGVTQSPTHLIKTRGQQATLRCSPISGHTSVYWYQQALGLGLQFLLWYDEGEERNRGNFPPRFSGRQFPNYSSELNVNALELEDSALYLCASSSYEQYFGPGTRLTVT.

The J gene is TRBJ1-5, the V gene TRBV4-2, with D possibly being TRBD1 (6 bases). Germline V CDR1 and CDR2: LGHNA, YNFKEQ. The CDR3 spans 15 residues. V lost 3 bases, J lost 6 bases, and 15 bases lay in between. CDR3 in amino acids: CASSQQTGRGQPQHF. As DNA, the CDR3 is TGTGCCAGCAGCCAGCAAACAGGGCGAGGTCAGCCCCAGCATTTT.

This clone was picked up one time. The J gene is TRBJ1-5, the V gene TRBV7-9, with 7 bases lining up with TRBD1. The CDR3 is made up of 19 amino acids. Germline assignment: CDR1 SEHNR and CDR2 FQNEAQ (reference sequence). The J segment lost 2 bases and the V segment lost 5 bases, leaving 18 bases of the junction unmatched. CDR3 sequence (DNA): TGTGCCAGCAGCCTATTCTCAGGGAGGGGGCGCAAGGGCAATCAGCCCCAGCATTTT. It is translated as CASSLFSGRGRKGNQPQHF.

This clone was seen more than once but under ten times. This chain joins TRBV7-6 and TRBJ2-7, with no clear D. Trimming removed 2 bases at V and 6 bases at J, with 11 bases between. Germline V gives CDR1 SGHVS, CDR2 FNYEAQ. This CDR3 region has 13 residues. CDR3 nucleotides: TGTGCCAGCAGCTTAAGTCCGGACGCCGAGCAGTACTTC. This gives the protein CASSLSPDAEQYF.

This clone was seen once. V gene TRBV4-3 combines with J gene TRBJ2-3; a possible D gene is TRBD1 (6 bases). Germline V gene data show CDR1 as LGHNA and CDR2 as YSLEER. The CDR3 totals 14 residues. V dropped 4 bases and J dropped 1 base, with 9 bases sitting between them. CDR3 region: CASSPYRGTDTQYF. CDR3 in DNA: TGCGCCAGCAGCCCATACAGGGGCACAGATACGCAGTATTTT.

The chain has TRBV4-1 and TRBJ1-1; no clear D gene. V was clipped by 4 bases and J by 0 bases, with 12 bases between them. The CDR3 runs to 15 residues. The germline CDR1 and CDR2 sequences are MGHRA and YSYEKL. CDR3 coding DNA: TGCGCCAGCAGCCCAAGATCCGAACTGAACACTGAAGCTTTCTTT. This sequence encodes CASSPRSELNTEAFF.

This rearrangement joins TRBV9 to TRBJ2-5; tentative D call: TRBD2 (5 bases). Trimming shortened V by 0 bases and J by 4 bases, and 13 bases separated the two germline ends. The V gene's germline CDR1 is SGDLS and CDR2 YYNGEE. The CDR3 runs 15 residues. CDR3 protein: CASSVEASSGETQYF. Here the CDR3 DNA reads TGTGCCAGCAGCGTAGAGGCTAGCTCCGGAGAGACCCAGTACTTC.

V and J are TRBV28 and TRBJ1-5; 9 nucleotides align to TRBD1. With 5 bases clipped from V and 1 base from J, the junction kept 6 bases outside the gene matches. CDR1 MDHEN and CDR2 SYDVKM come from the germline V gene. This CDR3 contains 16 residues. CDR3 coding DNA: TGTGCCAGCAGTAACCCGGGACAGGGAAGCAATCAGCCCCAGCATTTT. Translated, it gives CASSNPGQGSNQPQHF.

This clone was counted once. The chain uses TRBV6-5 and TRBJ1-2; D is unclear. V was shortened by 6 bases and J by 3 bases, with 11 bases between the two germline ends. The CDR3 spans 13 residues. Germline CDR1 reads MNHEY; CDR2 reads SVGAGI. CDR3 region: CASSPTGDYGYTF. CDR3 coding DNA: TGTGCCAGCAGCCCAACCGGGGACTATGGCTACACCTTC.

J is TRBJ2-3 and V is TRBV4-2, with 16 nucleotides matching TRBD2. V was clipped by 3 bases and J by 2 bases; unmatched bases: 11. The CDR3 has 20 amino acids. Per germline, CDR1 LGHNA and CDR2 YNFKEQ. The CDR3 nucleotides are TGTGCCAGCAGCCACCCCGGGACTAGCGGGAGGGCCAGCCTCACAGATACGCAGTATTTT. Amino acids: CASSHPGTSGRASLTDTQYF.

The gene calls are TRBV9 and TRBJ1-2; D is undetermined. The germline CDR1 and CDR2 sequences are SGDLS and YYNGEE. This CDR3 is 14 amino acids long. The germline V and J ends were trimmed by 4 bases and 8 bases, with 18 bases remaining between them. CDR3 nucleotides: TGTGCCAGCAGCCCCCCCCCGGGCAGGAGAGGCTACACCTTC. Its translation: CASSPPPGRRGYTF.

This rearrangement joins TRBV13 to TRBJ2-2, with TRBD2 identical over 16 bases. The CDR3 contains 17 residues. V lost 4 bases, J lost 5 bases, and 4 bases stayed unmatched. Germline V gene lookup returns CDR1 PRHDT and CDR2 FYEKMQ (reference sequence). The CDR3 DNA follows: TGTGCCAGCAGCTCCGGGACTAGCGGGAGGGGGACCGGGGAGCTGTTTTTT. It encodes CASSSGTSGRGTGELFF.

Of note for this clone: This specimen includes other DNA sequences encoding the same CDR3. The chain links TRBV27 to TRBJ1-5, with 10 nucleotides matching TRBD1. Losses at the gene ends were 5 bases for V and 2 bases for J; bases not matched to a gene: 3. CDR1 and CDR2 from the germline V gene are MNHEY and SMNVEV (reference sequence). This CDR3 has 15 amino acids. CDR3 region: CASSVGTGGNQPQHF. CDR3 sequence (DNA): TGTGCCAGCAGTGTCGGGACAGGGGGCAATCAGCCCCAGCATTTT.

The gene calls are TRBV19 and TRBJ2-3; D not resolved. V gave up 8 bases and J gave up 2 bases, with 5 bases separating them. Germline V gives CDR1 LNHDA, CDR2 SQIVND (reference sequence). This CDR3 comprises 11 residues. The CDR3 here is CASAFTDTQYF. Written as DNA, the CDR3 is TGTGCCAGTGCCTTCACAGATACGCAGTATTTT.

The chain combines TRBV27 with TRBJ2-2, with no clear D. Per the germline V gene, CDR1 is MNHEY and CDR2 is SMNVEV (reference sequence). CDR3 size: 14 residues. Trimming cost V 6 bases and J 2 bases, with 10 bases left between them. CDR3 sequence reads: CASSSSENTGELFF. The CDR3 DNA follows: TGTGCCAGCAGCAGTAGTGAAAACACCGGGGAGCTGTTTTTT.

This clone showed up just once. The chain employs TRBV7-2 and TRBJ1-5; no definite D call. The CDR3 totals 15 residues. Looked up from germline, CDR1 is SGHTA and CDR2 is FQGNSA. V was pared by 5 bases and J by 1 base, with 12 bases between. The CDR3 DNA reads TGTGCCAGCAGCCCAATGCACAAAAGCAATCAGCCCCAGCATTTT. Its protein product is CASSPMHKSNQPQHF.

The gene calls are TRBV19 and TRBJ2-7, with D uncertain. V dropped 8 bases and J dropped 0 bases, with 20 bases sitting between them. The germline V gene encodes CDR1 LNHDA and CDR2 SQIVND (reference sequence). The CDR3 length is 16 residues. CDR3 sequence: CASSVSGTGPSYEQYF. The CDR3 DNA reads TGTGCCAGTTCCGTGTCCGGTACTGGCCCCTCCTACGAGCAGTACTTC.

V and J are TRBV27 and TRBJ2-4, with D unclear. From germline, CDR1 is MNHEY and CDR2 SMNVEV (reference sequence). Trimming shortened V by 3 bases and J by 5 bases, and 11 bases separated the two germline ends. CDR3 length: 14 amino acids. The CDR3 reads CASSFSGVENIQYF. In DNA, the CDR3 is TGTGCCAGCAGTTTCTCTGGAGTCGAAAACATTCAGTACTTC.